This is a list of T cell receptor beta chains from one sample in a study of cytomegalovirus exposure and HLA in healthy donors. TCRdb's copy holds only in-frame clones and misses some; the assay was immunoSEQ multiplex PCR. The sample has about 140,000 clones; around 72% are singletons. The specimen was PBMCs. The receptor source for this set is a woman between 40 and 55 years old in good health and CMV-seronegative. CDR3s include the opening cysteine and the closing phenylalanine or tryptophan. Rows give clone size only sometimes, using once, few, many, or a class for an expanded clone.

TRBV9 | once | CASSVGGRSSYNEQFF
TRBV19 | NA | CASSLWDRENYGYTF
TRBV2 | NA | CASSWDNRKQDGYTF
TRBV5-6 | few | CASSLAQENTEAFF
TRBV6-5 | few | CASSRRGTEAFF
TRBV18 | NA | CASSPPDSYNEQFF
TRBV29-1 | NA | CSVGTGFFNYEQYF
TRBV9 | NA | CASSVGYSNQPQHF
TRBV7-6 | NA | CASSLGLAGGETQYF
TRBV5-6 | NA | CASSQPPTSGGAGTQYF
TRBV4-1 | NA | CASSQRQGGNEKLFF
TRBV5-6 | few | CASKVGTGNYGYTF
TRBV4-2 | NA | CASSQEIKGGFSGNTIYF
TRBV27 | NA | CASSFSHLRGGYSNTGELFF
TRBV10-2 | NA | CASIGEDTIYF
TRBV5-4 | NA | CASSPSTGTSGPSTDTQYF
TRBV28 | NA | CASRRGQANYGYTF
TRBV6-1 | NA | CASRTGGAPGELFF
TRBV4-1 | NA | CASATSGRLTSRTDTQYF
TRBV27 | NA | CASIRAGGNEQFF
TRBV7-9 | NA | CASSPQDRLDTQYF
TRBV10-3 | NA | CAINLGLQGQGYTF
TRBV9 | NA | CASSDLTGDTDTQYF
TRBV7-9 | NA | CASSLAIDQPQHF
TRBV5-6 | few | CASSLGGTANTEAFF
TRBV5-1 | NA | CASGQGARETQYF
TRBV7-9 | NA | CASSFPLSGGARDTQYF
TRBV10-3 | NA | CASRLAANTDTQYF
TRBV19 | NA | CASSIPTGLAGGPDWETQYF
TRBV2 | NA | CASSADRVRSPLHF
TRBV5-8 | NA | CASSRRDTGNTIYF
TRBV10-3 | NA | CAISESEFEAFF
TRBV4-2 | once | CASSPGDIQYF
TRBV6-5 | NA | CASSHRVNTGELFF
TRBV9 | NA | CASSNRDRGTNTGELFF
TRBV2 | NA | CASSVVTGANTEAFF
TRBV27 | NA | CASSLSVTGYNSPLHF
TRBV2 | NA | CASKRAWTSVTDTQYF
TRBV2 | NA | CASAPGTSYNEQFF
TRBV25-1 | NA | CASRGGRVKQYF
TRBV7-8 | NA | CASSLAGDTTEAFF
TRBV19 | few | CASSAREWTGNTEAFF
TRBV19 | NA | CASSKGSQVLSGNTIYF
TRBV27 | NA | CASSLYKGAEAFF
TRBV5-1 | NA | CASSLGRGSSGNTIYF